This is a list of T cell receptor beta chains from one sample in a study of blood T cell repertoires in COVID-19. Assay used: immunoSEQ multiplex PCR; TCRdb lists only in-frame clones, some missing. The table includes about 190,000 clones, 70% to 85% detected once. Sequencing was done on a sample of PBMCs or T cells enriched from blood (not recorded which). These TCRs come from a young woman who had recovered from COVID-19. The CDR3 runs from the conserved cysteine through the conserved F or W. Fields, in order: V gene, clone size, D gene, J gene, CDR3 protein, CDR3 DNA. A D gene is named only where the DNA matches it firmly. Size is stated for part of the rows, as once, few or many counts, or as a class when the clone is expanded.

>TRBV5-1|.|TRBD1|TRBJ2-1
CASSPDRGRDEQFF
TGCGCCAGCAGCCCGGACAGGGGGCGCGATGAGCAGTTCTTC
>TRBV5-1|.|.|TRBJ2-2
CASSPRAGDTGELFF
TGCGCCAGCAGCCCGAGGGCGGGTGACACCGGGGAGCTGTTTTTT
>TRBV30|.|.|TRBJ1-5
CAWSVPGQRFQPQHF
TGTGCCTGGAGTGTACCGGGACAACGCTTTCAGCCCCAGCATTTT
>TRBV4-2|.|.|TRBJ1-3
CASSQDVVSQNTIYF
TGTGCCAGCAGCCAAGACGTGGTCAGTCAAAACACCATATATTTT
>TRBV29-1|.|TRBD2|TRBJ2-3
CSTPTSGAFTDTQYF
TGCAGCACCCCGACTAGCGGGGCGTTCACAGATACGCAGTATTTT
>TRBV29-1|few|TRBD1|TRBJ1-1
CSAMTGVNTEAFF
TGCAGCGCCATGACAGGGGTGAACACTGAAGCTTTCTTT
>TRBV29-1|.|.|TRBJ1-1
CSVRPSLQGRIETEAFF
TGCAGCGTTCGGCCCTCACTTCAGGGGCGAATTGAGACTGAAGCTTTCTTT
>TRBV19|.|.|TRBJ1-2
CASRERVGGYTF
TGTGCCAGTAGAGAGAGGGTGGGTGGCTACACCTTC
>TRBV3-1/TRBV3-2|.|.|TRBJ2-3
CASREDTSTDTQYF
TGTGCCAGCAGAGAAGATACTAGCACAGATACGCAGTATTTT
>TRBV27|.|TRBD1|TRBJ2-2
CASSWTGLWTGELFF
TGTGCCAGCAGTTGGACAGGGCTTTGGACCGGGGAGCTGTTTTTT
>TRBV18|.|.|TRBJ1-6
CASSPNRESPLHF
TGTGCCAGCTCACCAAACAGGGAATCACCCCTCCACTTT
>TRBV7-7|.|.|TRBJ2-3
CASSLKVGGFGVTDTQYF
TGTGCTAGCAGCTTAAAGGTTGGCGGGTTTGGGGTCACAGATACGCAGTATTTT
>TRBV5-1|.|.|TRBJ2-7
CASSLVSGVHEQYF
TGCGCCAGCAGCTTGGTTTCAGGCGTCCACGAGCAGTACTTC
>TRBV6-5|.|TRBD2|TRBJ2-7
CASSYSGGITTYEQYF
TGTGCCAGCAGTTACTCGGGGGGGATAACTACCTACGAGCAGTACTTC
>TRBV2|.|TRBD1|TRBJ2-4
CASSWDRGGNIQYF
TGTGCCAGCAGCTGGGACAGGGGGGGAAACATTCAGTACTTC
>TRBV28|.|TRBD1|TRBJ2-5
CASTTTGVVETQYF
TGTGCCAGCACCACTACAGGGGTCGTAGAGACCCAGTACTTC
>TRBV21-1|.|.|TRBJ1-5
CASSKGQAINQPQHF
TGTGCCAGCAGCAAGGGACAGGCGATCAATCAGCCCCAGCATTTT
>TRBV6-4|few|TRBD2|TRBJ2-1
CASSDGSGGNNEQFF
TGTGCCAGCAGTGATGGTAGCGGGGGGAACAATGAGCAGTTCTTC
>TRBV30|.|TRBD1|TRBJ1-4
CAWSRGTGNEKLFF
TGTGCCTGGAGCCGGGGGACAGGGAACGAAAAACTGTTTTTT
>TRBV9|.|.|TRBJ2-1
CASSVRDSYSYNEQFF
TGTGCCAGCAGCGTCCGCGACTCGTACTCCTACAATGAGCAGTTCTTC
>TRBV14|.|.|TRBJ1-1
CASRLSVAGTEAFF
TGTGCCAGCAGGCTCTCCGTTGCGGGGACTGAAGCTTTCTTT
>TRBV28|.|.|TRBJ2-1
CASTSHLGGAGGFNEQFF
TGTGCCAGCACCTCCCACCTAGGGGGCGCGGGGGGTTTCAATGAGCAGTTCTTC
>TRBV11-2|.|TRBD1|TRBJ2-7
CASSSTGGIGGEQYF
TGTGCCAGCAGCTCTACAGGGGGCATCGGAGGCGAGCAGTACTTC